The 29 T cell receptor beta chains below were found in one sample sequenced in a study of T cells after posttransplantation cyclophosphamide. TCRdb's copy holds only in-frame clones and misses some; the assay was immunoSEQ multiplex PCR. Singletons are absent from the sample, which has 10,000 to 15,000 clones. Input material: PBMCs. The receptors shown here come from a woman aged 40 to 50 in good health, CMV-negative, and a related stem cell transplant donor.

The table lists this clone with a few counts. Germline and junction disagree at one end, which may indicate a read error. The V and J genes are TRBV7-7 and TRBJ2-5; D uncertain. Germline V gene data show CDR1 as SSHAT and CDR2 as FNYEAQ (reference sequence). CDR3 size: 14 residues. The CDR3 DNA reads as TGTGCTAGCAGCTTAGGGCCCCAAATGCAGACCCAGTACTTC. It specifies CASSLGPQMQTQYF.

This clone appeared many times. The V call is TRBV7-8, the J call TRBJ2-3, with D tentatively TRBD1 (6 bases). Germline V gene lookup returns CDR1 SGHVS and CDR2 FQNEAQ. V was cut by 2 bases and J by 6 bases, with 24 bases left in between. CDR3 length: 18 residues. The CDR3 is CASSLNGAGAHLADTQYF. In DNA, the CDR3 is TGTGCCAGCAGCTTAAATGGGGCAGGGGCTCATTTAGCGGATACGCAGTATTTT.

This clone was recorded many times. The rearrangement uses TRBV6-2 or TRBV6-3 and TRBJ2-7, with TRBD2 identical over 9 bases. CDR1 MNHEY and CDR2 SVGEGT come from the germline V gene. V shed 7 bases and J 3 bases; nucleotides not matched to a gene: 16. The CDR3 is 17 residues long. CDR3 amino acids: CASTLSQQASGIYEQYF. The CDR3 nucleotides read TGTGCCAGCACTCTTTCCCAGCAAGCTAGCGGGATCTACGAGCAGTACTTC.

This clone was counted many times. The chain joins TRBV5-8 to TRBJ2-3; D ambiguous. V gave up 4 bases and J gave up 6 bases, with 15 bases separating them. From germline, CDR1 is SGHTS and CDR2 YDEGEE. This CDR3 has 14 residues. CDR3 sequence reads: CASSPNTPADTQYF. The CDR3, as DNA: TGTGCCAGCAGCCCGAATACCCCTGCGGATACGCAGTATTTT.

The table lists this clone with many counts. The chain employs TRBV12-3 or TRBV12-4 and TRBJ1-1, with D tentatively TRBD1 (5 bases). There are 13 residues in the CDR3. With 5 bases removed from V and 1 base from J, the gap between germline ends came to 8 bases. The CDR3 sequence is CASSLQGNTEAFF. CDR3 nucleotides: TGTGCCAGCAGTCTCCAGGGGAACACTGAAGCTTTCTTT.

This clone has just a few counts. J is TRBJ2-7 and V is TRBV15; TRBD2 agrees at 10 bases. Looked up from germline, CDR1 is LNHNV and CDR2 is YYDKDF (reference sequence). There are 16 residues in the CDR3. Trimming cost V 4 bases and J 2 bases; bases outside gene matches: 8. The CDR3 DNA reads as TGTGCCACCAGCACTCGGGGTAGCGGGAGGCCCTACGAGCAGTACTTC. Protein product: CATSTRGSGRPYEQYF.

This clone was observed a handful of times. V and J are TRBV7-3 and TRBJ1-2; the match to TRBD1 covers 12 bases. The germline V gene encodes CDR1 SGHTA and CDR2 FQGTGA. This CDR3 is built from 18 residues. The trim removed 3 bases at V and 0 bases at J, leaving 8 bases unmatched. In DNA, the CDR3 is TGTGCCAGCAGCTTGGGACAGGGGGCCTCCCGAGCTAACTATGGCTACACCTTC. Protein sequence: CASSLGQGASRANYGYTF.

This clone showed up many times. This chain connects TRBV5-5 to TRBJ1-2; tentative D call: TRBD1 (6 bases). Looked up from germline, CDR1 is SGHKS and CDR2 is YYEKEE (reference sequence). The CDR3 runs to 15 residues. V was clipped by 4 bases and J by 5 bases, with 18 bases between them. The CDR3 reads CASSGSTGISYGYTF. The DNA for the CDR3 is TGTGCCAGCAGCGGGTCGACAGGAATTTCTTATGGCTACACCTTC.

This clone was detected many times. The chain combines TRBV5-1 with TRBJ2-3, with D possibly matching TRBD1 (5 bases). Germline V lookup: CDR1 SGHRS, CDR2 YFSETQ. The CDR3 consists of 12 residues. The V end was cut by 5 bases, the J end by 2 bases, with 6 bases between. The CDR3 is CASRDNTDTQYF. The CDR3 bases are TGCGCCAGCAGGGACAACACAGATACGCAGTATTTT.

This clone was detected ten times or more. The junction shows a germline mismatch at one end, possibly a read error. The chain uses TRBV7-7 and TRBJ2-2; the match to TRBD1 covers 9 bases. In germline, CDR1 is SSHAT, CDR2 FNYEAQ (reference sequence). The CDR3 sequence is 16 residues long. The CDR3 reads CASSLGQGIGTGELFF. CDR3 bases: TGTGCTAGCAGCTTGGGACAGGGAATTGGCACCGGGGAGCTGTTTTTT.

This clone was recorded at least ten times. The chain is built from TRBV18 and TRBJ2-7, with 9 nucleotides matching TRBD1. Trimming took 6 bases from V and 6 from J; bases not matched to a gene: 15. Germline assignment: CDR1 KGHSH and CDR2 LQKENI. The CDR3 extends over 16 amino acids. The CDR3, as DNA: TGTGCCAGCTCCCTCTCTACTGGGACAGGGAAAATCGAGCAGTACTTC. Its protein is CASSLSTGTGKIEQYF.

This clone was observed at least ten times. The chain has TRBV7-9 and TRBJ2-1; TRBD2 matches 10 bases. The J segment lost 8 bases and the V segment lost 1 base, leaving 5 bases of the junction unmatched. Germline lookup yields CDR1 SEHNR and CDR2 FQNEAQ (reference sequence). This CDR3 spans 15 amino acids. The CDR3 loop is CASSLVASGRDEQFF. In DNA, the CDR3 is TGTGCCAGCAGCTTAGTAGCTAGCGGGAGAGATGAGCAGTTCTTC.

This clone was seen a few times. The DNA of the CDR3 is TGTGCCTGGAGTACCGGGACAGGAAAAGAGCAGTACTTC. It codes for CAWSTGTGKEQYF. This chain links TRBV30 with TRBJ2-7, with 8 positions matching TRBD1. The CDR3 covers 13 residues. Germline trimming cut 2 bases from V and 7 bases from J; bases unmatched to any gene: 7. Per the germline V gene, CDR1 is GTSNPN and CDR2 is SVGIG (reference sequence).

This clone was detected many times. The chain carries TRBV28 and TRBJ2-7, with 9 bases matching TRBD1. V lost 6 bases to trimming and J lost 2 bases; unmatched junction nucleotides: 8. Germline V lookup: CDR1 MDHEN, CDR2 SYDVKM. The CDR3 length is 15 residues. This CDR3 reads CASRIGGQGTYEQYF. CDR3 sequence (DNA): TGTGCCAGCAGGATTGGTGGACAGGGGACCTACGAGCAGTACTTC. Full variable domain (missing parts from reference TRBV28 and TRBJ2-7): DVKVTQSSRYLVKRTGEKVFLECVQDMDHENMFWYRQDPGLGLRLIYFSYDVKMKEKGDIPEGYSVSREKKERFSLILESASTNQTSMYLCASRIGGQGTYEQYFGPGTRLTVT.

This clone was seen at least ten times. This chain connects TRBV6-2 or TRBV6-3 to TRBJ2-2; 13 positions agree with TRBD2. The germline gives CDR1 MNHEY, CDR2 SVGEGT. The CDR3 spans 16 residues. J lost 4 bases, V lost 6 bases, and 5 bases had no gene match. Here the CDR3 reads CASRTGTSGTTGELFF. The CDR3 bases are TGTGCCAGCAGAACCGGGACTAGCGGGACCACCGGGGAGCTGTTTTTT.

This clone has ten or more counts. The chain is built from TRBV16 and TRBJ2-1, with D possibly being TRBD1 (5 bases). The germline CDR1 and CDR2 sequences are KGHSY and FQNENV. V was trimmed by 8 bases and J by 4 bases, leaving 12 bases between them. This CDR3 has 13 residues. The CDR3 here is CASLLRQYNEQFF. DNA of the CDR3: TGTGCCAGCCTACTCCGACAGTACAATGAGCAGTTCTTC.

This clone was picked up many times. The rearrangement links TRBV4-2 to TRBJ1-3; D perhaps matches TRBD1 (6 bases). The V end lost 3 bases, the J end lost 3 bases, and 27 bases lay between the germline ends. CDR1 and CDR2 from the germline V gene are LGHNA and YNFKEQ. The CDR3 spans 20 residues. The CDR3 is CASSHSPPTGTKPFGNTIYF. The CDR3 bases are TGTGCCAGCAGCCACTCACCTCCCACAGGGACCAAGCCTTTTGGAAACACCATATATTTT.

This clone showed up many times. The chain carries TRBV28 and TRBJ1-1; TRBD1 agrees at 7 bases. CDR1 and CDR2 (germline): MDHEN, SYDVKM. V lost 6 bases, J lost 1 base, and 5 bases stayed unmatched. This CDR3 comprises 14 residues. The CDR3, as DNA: TGTGCCAGCAGCCTACAGGGGAGGAACACTGAAGCTTTCTTT. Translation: CASSLQGRNTEAFF.

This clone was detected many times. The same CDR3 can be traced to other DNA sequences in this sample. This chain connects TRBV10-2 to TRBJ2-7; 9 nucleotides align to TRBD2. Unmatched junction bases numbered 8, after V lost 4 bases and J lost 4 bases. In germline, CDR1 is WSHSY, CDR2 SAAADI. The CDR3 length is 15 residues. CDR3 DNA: TGCGCCAGCAGTGGGGGCGGGGGGGCGGAATACGAGCAGTACTTC. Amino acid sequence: CASSGGGGAEYEQYF.

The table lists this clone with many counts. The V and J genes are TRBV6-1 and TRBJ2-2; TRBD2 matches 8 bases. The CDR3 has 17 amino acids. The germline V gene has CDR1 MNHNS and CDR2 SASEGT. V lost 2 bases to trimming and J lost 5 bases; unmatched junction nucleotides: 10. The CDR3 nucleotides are TGTGCCAGCAGTGAACGGGTTAGCGGGAAAGTGACCGGGGAGCTGTTTTTT. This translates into CASSERVSGKVTGELFF.

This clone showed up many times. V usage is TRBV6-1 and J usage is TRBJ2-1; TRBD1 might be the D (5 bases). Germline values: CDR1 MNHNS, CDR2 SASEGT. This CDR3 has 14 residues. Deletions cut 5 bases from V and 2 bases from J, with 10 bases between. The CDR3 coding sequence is TGTGCCAGCAGTACAGGCGCAGCCTACAATGAGCAGTTCTTC. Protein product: CASSTGAAYNEQFF.

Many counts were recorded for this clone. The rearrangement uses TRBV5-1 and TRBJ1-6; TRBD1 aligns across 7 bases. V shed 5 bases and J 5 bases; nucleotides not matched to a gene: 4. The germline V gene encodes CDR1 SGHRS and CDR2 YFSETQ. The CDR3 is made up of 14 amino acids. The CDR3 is CASSLQGDNSPLHF. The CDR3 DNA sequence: TGCGCCAGCAGTTTGCAGGGGGATAATTCACCCCTCCACTTT.

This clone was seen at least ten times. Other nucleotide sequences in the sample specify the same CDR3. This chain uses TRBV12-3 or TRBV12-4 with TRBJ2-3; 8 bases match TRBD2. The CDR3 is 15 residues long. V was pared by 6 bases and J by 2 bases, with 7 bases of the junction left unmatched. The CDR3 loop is CASRTGGGHTDTQYF. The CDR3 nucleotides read TGTGCCAGCAGAACTGGCGGGGGGCACACAGATACGCAGTATTTT.

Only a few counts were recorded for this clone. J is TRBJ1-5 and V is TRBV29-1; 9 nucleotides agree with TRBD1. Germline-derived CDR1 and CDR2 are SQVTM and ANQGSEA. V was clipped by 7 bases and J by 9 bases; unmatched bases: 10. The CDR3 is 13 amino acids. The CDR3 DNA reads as TGCAGCGCCTCCGGGACAGGGACCTCGCCCCAGCATTTT. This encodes CSASGTGTSPQHF. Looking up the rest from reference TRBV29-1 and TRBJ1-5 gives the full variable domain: SAVISQKPSRDICQRGTSLTIQCQVDSQVTMMFWYRQQPGQSLTLIATANQGSEATYESGFVIDKFPISRPNLTFSTLTVSNMSPEDSSIYLCSASGTGTSPQHFGDGTRLSIL.

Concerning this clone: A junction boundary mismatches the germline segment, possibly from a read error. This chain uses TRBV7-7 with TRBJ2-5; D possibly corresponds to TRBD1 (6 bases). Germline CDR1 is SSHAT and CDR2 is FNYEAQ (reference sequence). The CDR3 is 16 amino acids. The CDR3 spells CASSPNPGTHQETQYF. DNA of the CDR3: TGTGCTAGCAGCCCCAATCCCGGGACACATCAAGAGACCCAGTACTTC.

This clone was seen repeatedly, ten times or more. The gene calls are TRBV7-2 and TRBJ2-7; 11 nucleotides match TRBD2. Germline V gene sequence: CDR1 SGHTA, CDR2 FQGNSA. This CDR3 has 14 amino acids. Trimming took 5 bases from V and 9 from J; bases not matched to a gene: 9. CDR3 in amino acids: CASSPALAGGGQYF. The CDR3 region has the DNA TGTGCCAGCAGCCCAGCGCTAGCGGGAGGTGGGCAGTACTTC.

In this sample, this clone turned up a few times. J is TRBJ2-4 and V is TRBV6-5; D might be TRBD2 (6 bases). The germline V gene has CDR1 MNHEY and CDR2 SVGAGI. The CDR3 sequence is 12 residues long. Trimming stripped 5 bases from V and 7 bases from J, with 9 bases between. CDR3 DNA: TGTGCCAGCAGTGGAGGGGCGAACATTCAGTACTTC. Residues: CASSGGANIQYF.

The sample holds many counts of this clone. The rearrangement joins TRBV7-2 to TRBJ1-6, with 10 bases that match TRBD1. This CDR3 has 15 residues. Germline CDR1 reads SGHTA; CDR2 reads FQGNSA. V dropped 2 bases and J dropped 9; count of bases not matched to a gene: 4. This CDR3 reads CASSLQGQGISPLHF. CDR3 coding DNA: TGTGCCAGCAGCTTACAGGGACAGGGGATTTCACCCCTCCACTTT. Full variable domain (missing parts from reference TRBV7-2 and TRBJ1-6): GAGVSQSPSNKVTEKGKDVELRCDPISGHTALYWYRQSLGQGLEFLIYFQGNSAPDKSGLPSDRFSAERTGGSVSTLTIQRTQQEDSAVYLCASSLQGQGISPLHFGNGTRLTVT.

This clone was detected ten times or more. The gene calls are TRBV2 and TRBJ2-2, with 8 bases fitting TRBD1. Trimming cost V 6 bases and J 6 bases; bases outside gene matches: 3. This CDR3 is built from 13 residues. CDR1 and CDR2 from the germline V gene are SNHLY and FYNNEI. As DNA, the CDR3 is TGTGCCAGCAGGCAACAGGGGGCCGGGGAGCTGTTTTTT. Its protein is CASRQQGAGELFF.